The rows below give T cell receptor beta chains drawn from one sample of a study of identical twins. MiXCR, applied by TCRdb to the 5' RACE reads, yields one record per CDR3 protein. The data show 1.5 million to 2 million distinct CDR3 sequences, with 32% seen just once and under 0.35% held by the top ten. Sequencing was performed on cord blood. These receptors were taken from a newborn girl in good health. Both conserved end residues are part of each CDR3. The D gene is left open where the match is weak. Clone sizes are given selectively: once, few, many, or a class where the clone is expanded.

len | abundance | j_gene | d_gene | v_gene | CDR3nt | CDR3aa
16 | once | TRBJ1-1 | NA | TRBV11-2 | TGTGCCAGCAGCTTGATTCCGGGACAACCGAACACTGAAGCTTTCTTT | CASSLIPGQPNTEAFF
14 | few | TRBJ1-1 | TRBD1 | TRBV15 | TGTGCCACTAGCAGGACAGGGATGAACACTGAAGCTTTCTTT | CATSRTGMNTEAFF
15 | few | TRBJ2-3 | TRBD2 | TRBV7-2 | TGTGCCAGCAGCTTAGGACTAGCGAACGCCGATACGCAGTATTTT | CASSLGLANADTQYF
15 | few | TRBJ1-4 | NA | TRBV2 | TGTGCCAGCAGTGCGGGGGTACAAAGAAATGAAAAACTGTTTTTT | CASSAGVQRNEKLFF
15 | few | TRBJ2-3 | NA | TRBV5-1 | TGCGCCAGCGGAGCTTATTGGACACACACAGATACGCAGTATTTT | CASGAYWTHTDTQYF
13 | NA | TRBJ2-7 | NA | TRBV16 | TGTGCCAGCGGCCAATCTCGGGGGGCTGAGCAGTACTTC | CASGQSRGAEQYF
14 | NA | TRBJ2-7 | TRBD1 | TRBV5-1 | TGCGCCAACAGCATAAGGGACAGCCCGTACGAGCAGTACTTC | CANSIRDSPYEQYF
15 | NA | TRBJ1-5 | NA | TRBV20-1 | TGCAGTGCTAGAGTCCGGACGGAGCAAAATCAGCCCCAGCATTTT | CSARVRTEQNQPQHF
13 | NA | TRBJ2-5 | NA | TRBV10-2 | TGCGCCAGCAGTGAGCAGGGGGGAGAGACCCAGTACTTC | CASSEQGGETQYF
17 | few | TRBJ2-1 | TRBD2 | TRBV20-1 | TGCAGAGCCTTGGGACTAGCGGGGGCCCTATCCTACAATGAGCAGTTCTTC | CRALGLAGALSYNEQFF
15 | few | TRBJ1-2 | NA | TRBV20-1 | TGCAGTGCTAGAGATCCCCACAGGGATTGGTATGGCTACACCTTC | CSARDPHRDWYGYTF
16 | few | TRBJ1-1 | TRBD1 | TRBV28 | TGTGCCAGCAGTTTAGACCCTACAGGGGAGACCACTGAAGCTTTCTTT | CASSLDPTGETTEAFF
14 | many | TRBJ2-1 | NA | TRBV27 | TGTGCCAGCAGTTTTGCGGGGGCATACAATGAGCAGTTCTTC | CASSFAGAYNEQFF
16 | few | TRBJ2-1 | TRBD2 | TRBV5-5 | TGTGCCAGCAGCTTTCACCAGCGGGAGGGTTACAATGAGCAGTTCTTC | CASSFHQREGYNEQFF
16 | NA | TRBJ2-7 | TRBD1 | TRBV28 | TGTGCCAGCAGTTACACAACCGGGACAGGGGGCTACGAGCAGTACTTC | CASSYTTGTGGYEQYF
15 | NA | TRBJ2-7 | NA | TRBV9 | TGTGCCAGCAGCGTAGGGGCGACGACCTACAATGAGCAGTACTTC | CASSVGATTYNEQYF
15 | NA | TRBJ1-2 | NA | TRBV4-1 | TGCGCCAGCAGCCAAGATAACCCTCCTTCGTATGGCTACACCTTC | CASSQDNPPSYGYTF
16 | few | TRBJ1-2 | NA | TRBV12-3/TRBV12-4 | TGTGCCAGCAGTCCGGGCGAGGAGGCGATCGCGCGTGGCTACACCTTC | CASSPGEEAIARGYTF
16 | NA | TRBJ2-3 | TRBD2 | TRBV6-2/TRBV6-3 | TGTGCCAGCAGTTATCGGACTAGCGGGAGGACAGATACGCAGTATTTT | CASSYRTSGRTDTQYF
16 | NA | TRBJ2-1 | NA | TRBV13 | TGTGCCAGCAGCGGTCCAGTGGGACACCTATACAATGAGCAGTTCTTC | CASSGPVGHLYNEQFF
13 | NA | TRBJ2-3 | NA | TRBV20-1 | TGCAGTGCACCAGGGGACAACACAGATACGCTGTATTTT | CSAPGDNTDTLYF
16 | NA | TRBJ2-1 | TRBD2 | TRBV11-3 | TGTGCCAGCAGCCGCTCCGGGACTAGCGGGTACAATGAGCAGTTCTTC | CASSRSGTSGYNEQFF
12 | NA | TRBJ1-2 | NA | TRBV10-2 | TGCGCCGTCTCGGGGCCCCTCTATGGCCACACCTTC | CAVSGPLYGHTF
18 | few | TRBJ2-3 | TRBD2 | TRBV5-5 | TGTGCCAGCAGCCCTGGACTAGCCCCTTACTGGGGCACAGATACGCAGTATTTT | CASSPGLAPYWGTDTQYF
16 | NA | TRBJ2-2 | TRBD1 | TRBV11-2 | TGTGCCAGCAGCTTTAGGGGACAGCTCGGCGCCGGGGAGCTGTTTTTT | CASSFRGQLGAGELFF
15 | NA | TRBJ2-1 | NA | TRBV6-5 | TGTGCCAGCAGACTGGGGCCCCAGCTCTACAATGAGCAGTTCTTC | CASRLGPQLYNEQFF
15 | once | TRBJ1-1 | NA | TRBV10-1 | TGCGCCAGCAGTGCCGACAGTTGGGGGAACACTGAAGCTTTCTTT | CASSADSWGNTEAFF
16 | NA | TRBJ1-1 | TRBD1 | TRBV11-2 | TGTGCCAGCAGCCCCGGACAGGGGGCAATTGGGACTGAAGCTTTCTTT | CASSPGQGAIGTEAFF
15 | NA | TRBJ2-3 | TRBD1 | TRBV7-6 | TGTGCCAGCAGCCTCAGGACAGGGTTGGCAGATACGCAGTATTTT | CASSLRTGLADTQYF
16 | few | TRBJ2-3 | TRBD2 | TRBV7-2 | TGTGCCAGCAGCTTCGGCGGACTAGCGGTCACAGATACGCAGTATTTT | CASSFGGLAVTDTQYF
15 | NA | TRBJ2-7 | NA | TRBV11-2 | TGTGCCAGCAGCTTAGCCGGGAACGCACCATACGAGCAGTACTTC | CASSLAGNAPYEQYF
14 | few | TRBJ1-1 | TRBD1 | TRBV27 | TGTGCCAGCAGTTGGGACAGCATGAACACTGAAGCTTTCTTT | CASSWDSMNTEAFF
15 | NA | TRBJ2-2 | TRBD2 | TRBV20-1 | TGCAGTGCTAGGGGGACTAGCGGGGCTACCGGGGAGCTGTTTTTT | CSARGTSGATGELFF